The rows below give T cell receptor beta chains drawn from one sample of a study of OX40 agonist ivuxolimab in advanced cancers. Some clones are missing from TCRdb's copy, which holds only in-frame ones; the method was immunoSEQ multiplex PCR. The sample shows some 98,000 clones, about 92% of them seen only once. This sample comprised CD4+ or CD8+ T cells sorted from blood, obtained in a trial of the OX40 agonist ivuxolimab. The receptor set was obtained from an adult with an advanced solid tumor such as melanoma, head and neck, liver or kidney cancer. CDR3s leave out the opening cysteine and the closing phenylalanine or tryptophan. Fields, in order: V gene, D gene, CDR3 protein. D genes are given only for firm matches.

V gene: TRBV6-1; D gene: .; CDR3 protein: ASSASYRYEQF
V gene: TRBV2; D gene: .; CDR3 protein: ASSEGQGRTYGYT
V gene: TRBV7-6; D gene: .; CDR3 protein: ASSLAGFNQPQH
V gene: TRBV4-2; D gene: .; CDR3 protein: ASSRIRATNEKLF
V gene: TRBV5-5; D gene: .; CDR3 protein: ASSWVEQDGYT
V gene: TRBV9; D gene: TRBD1; CDR3 protein: ASSVALGQGTFTDTQY
V gene: TRBV2; D gene: .; CDR3 protein: ASREIHNEQF
V gene: TRBV7-3; D gene: TRBD2; CDR3 protein: ASSLGTSESTQY
V gene: TRBV6-5; D gene: .; CDR3 protein: ASSYSSRGDTQY
V gene: TRBV5-1; D gene: TRBD1; CDR3 protein: ASSFGQGASDEQF
V gene: TRBV7-3; D gene: .; CDR3 protein: ASSPSASVFTDTQY
V gene: TRBV4-2; D gene: .; CDR3 protein: ASSQKPQGGGQPQH
V gene: TRBV15; D gene: TRBD2; CDR3 protein: ATSRGGTSGSGEQF
V gene: TRBV19; D gene: .; CDR3 protein: ASSISQVGQPQH
V gene: TRBV7-9; D gene: .; CDR3 protein: ASSNQETQY
V gene: TRBV18; D gene: .; CDR3 protein: ASSRDLLGAF
V gene: TRBV10-3; D gene: .; CDR3 protein: AISDGDRNEQF
V gene: TRBV5-1; D gene: .; CDR3 protein: ASSRTSTDTQY
V gene: TRBV15; D gene: .; CDR3 protein: ATSRVGAGELF
V gene: TRBV30; D gene: TRBD2; CDR3 protein: AWRLPLAEANEQF
V gene: TRBV6-1; D gene: TRBD2; CDR3 protein: ASSFGLAPNEQY
V gene: TRBV4-3; D gene: .; CDR3 protein: ASSQDRGETRF
V gene: TRBV28; D gene: TRBD1; CDR3 protein: ASSFPRGTGAYSNQPQH
V gene: TRBV2; D gene: .; CDR3 protein: ASSVSGSNQPQH
V gene: TRBV9; D gene: TRBD2; CDR3 protein: ASSVDLAGVGVNEQF
V gene: TRBV28; D gene: .; CDR3 protein: ASSLGHQETQY
V gene: TRBV5-4; D gene: .; CDR3 protein: ASSLDYNEQF
V gene: TRBV2; D gene: .; CDR3 protein: ASSVGRYSNQPQH
V gene: TRBV5-1; D gene: .; CDR3 protein: ASSFFSQETQY
V gene: TRBV28; D gene: TRBD1; CDR3 protein: ASRAGTGLQPQH
V gene: TRBV30; D gene: TRBD1; CDR3 protein: AWSGTGDGNQPQH
V gene: TRBV15; D gene: .; CDR3 protein: ATSRGSSQETQY
V gene: TRBV25-1; D gene: TRBD2; CDR3 protein: ASSQRGSSRTTDTQY
V gene: TRBV30; D gene: TRBD2; CDR3 protein: AFRLAGGAYEQY
V gene: TRBV6-6; D gene: .; CDR3 protein: ASSYSRVSNQPQH
V gene: TRBV4-2; D gene: .; CDR3 protein: ASSQVSGLVYNEQF
V gene: TRBV30; D gene: TRBD1; CDR3 protein: AWSRDRPYQPQH
V gene: TRBV18; D gene: .; CDR3 protein: ASSKQGGTEAF
V gene: TRBV28; D gene: TRBD1; CDR3 protein: ASTGQGRWQPQH
V gene: TRBV5-1; D gene: TRBD1; CDR3 protein: ASSLVGPGQSSYNSPLH
V gene: TRBV7-9; D gene: TRBD1; CDR3 protein: ASSFTGESNGGYT
V gene: TRBV7-8; D gene: .; CDR3 protein: ASSLEAGNPYEQY
V gene: TRBV7-9; D gene: TRBD2; CDR3 protein: ASSPLITSGGTNEQF
V gene: TRBV7-3; D gene: .; CDR3 protein: ASSSEGTPQF
V gene: TRBV5-8; D gene: .; CDR3 protein: ASSLESGAGSGYT
V gene: TRBV28; D gene: .; CDR3 protein: ASSLNYNEQF
V gene: TRBV19; D gene: .; CDR3 protein: ASSPNYQPQH
V gene: TRBV6-6; D gene: .; CDR3 protein: ASRLGQAHEKLF
V gene: TRBV6-1; D gene: .; CDR3 protein: ASSGTGLRGTIY
V gene: TRBV30; D gene: .; CDR3 protein: AWSVARNTGELF
V gene: TRBV4-3; D gene: .; CDR3 protein: ASSQDPRGNNEQF
V gene: TRBV5-6; D gene: .; CDR3 protein: ASRVGQVNTEAF
V gene: TRBV30; D gene: TRBD2; CDR3 protein: AWRLRGTYNEQF
V gene: TRBV5-1; D gene: TRBD1; CDR3 protein: ASSAGSDRDRQPQH
V gene: TRBV6-5; D gene: .; CDR3 protein: ASSPSRAQETQY
V gene: TRBV18; D gene: .; CDR3 protein: ASSLAYNEQF
V gene: TRBV7-3; D gene: .; CDR3 protein: ASSLGGGGNEQF